This T cell receptor (beta chain) comes out of a study of graft-versus-host responses after intestinal transplantation. Whole-study context: The recipients all started with anti-thymocyte globulin induction and then took tacrolimus and steroids for about 3 years. Study-level findings and limits: Ileal or blood samples showed some GvH clones first, and such clones were also found in recipient marrow. Declines in HvG clones occurring early post-transplant were associated with peak circulating GvH clone levels. Within the allografts of patients who had graft-donor T cell macrochimerism, graft-versus-host to host-versus-graft clonal ratios were high.

Comment on this clone: Its antigen is unidentified.

TCRdb's table, derived via immunoSEQ multiplex PCR, lists solely in-frame clones and lacks some. The sample has under 45,000 clones, 85% to 95% seen once; the top ten hold less than 4%. Per germline, CDR1 ENHRY and CDR2 SYGVKD. Trimming shortened V by 6 bases and J by 4 bases, and 15 bases separated the two germline ends. CDR3 length: 14 amino acids. This chain uses TRBV10-3 with TRBJ2-5, with D maybe TRBD2 (7 bases). The sequenced sample was PBMCs, obtained less than 750 days after intestinal transplantation. The origin of this receptor is a human patient who received an intestinal transplant, so some T cells may come from the graft donor. The CDR3 DNA sequence: TGTGCCATCAGAGGGGGGGGCCAGGGAGAGACCCAGTACTTC. It encodes CAIRGGGQGETQYF.